This T cell receptor (beta chain) was recovered during a study of PD-L1 blockade in urothelial cancer. About the study: Treatment start was followed by blood analysis at 3 weeks (second dose) and again at 6 weeks.

As for time point: peripheral blood 6 weeks after treatment start. Each patient gave between 1 and 8 samples of peripheral blood mononuclear cells, which were collected pretreatment and during treatment. With respect to this clone: At one boundary the junction diverges from the germline segment, which might be a read error.

Germline V lookup: CDR1 MRHNA, CDR2 SNTAGT. The CDR3 is made up of 13 amino acids. Data came from immunoSEQ multiplex PCR; TCRdb stores just in-frame clones and leaves some out. The sample consists of more than 30,000 clones, 70% to 90% of them appearing once. The receptor comes from a man of 80 years or more with urothelial cancer. This material consisted of PBMCs, taken around atezolizumab (anti-PD-L1) treatment. The chain combines TRBV6-4 with TRBJ1-2, with TRBD1 matching 9 bases. The DNA of the CDR3 is TGTGCCAGCAGTGTTCCCGGGACAGGGTCTTGGATATTC. Its protein product is CASSVPGTGSWIF.